This TCR beta chain was documented in a study of vaccination effects on CD4 cells after COVID-19. Profiling relied on immunoSEQ multiplex PCR, and the TCRdb table lists in-frame clones only, not all of them. The table shows some 40,000 clones, with around two thirds occurring only once. This CDR3 comprises 16 residues. Germline loops: CDR1 SGHTA, CDR2 FQGNSA. ViraFEST assay sequencing came after antigen-specific CD4+ T cells were expanded with viral peptide pools. Researchers isolated CD4+ T cells once about 11 days of culture had elapsed. This person caught SARS-CoV-2 sometime from March to December 2020, and PCR testing confirmed the infection. Note on this clone: Its target is unknown. One junction end disagrees with the germline gene, perhaps due to a read error.

This receptor was obtained from a human donor who had a prior SARS-CoV-2 infection. This chain joins TRBV7-2 and TRBJ2-1; D is uncertain. The sequencing here drew on CD4+ T cells from PBMCs cultured with HCoV-NL63 spike peptides, taken before COVID-19 vaccination. CDR3 in amino acids: CASSLFGPLSSNEQFF. The CDR3 DNA reads as TGTGCCAGCAGCTTATTTGGTCCTTTGTCCTCCAATGAGCAGTTCTTC.